This is a list of T cell receptor beta chains from one sample in a study of CD8 T cells in Susac syndrome. TCRdb used MiXCR to reprocess the immunoSEQ multiplex PCR reads, holding one entry per CDR3 protein. The sample consists of approximately 160,000 distinct CDR3 sequences, about 91% of them appearing once. Source material: CD4+ T cells from PBMCs. The receptors originated from a human donor in good health. Both conserved end residues are part of each CDR3. Each record gives: V gene, clone size, J gene, D gene, CDR3 protein, CDR3 DNA. The D gene is left open where the match is weak. Size values are once, few and many counts, or a class for expanded clones, and some rows have none.

v_gene: TRBV13; abundance: .; j_gene: TRBJ2-3; d_gene: .; CDR3aa: CASSLGMSTDTQYF; CDR3nt: TGTGCCAGCAGCTTAGGCATGAGCACAGATACGCAGTATTTT
v_gene: TRBV6-2/TRBV6-3; abundance: .; j_gene: TRBJ1-2; d_gene: .; CDR3aa: CASSSGGNLYGYTF; CDR3nt: TGTGCCAGCAGTTCCGGGGGGAACCTATATGGCTACACCTTC
v_gene: TRBV7-2; abundance: .; j_gene: TRBJ2-7; d_gene: .; CDR3aa: CASSFGQAGYEQYF; CDR3nt: TGTGCCAGCAGCTTTGGTCAGGCCGGCTACGAGCAGTACTTC
v_gene: TRBV3-1; abundance: once; j_gene: TRBJ1-3; d_gene: .; CDR3aa: CASSYRNTIYF; CDR3nt: TGTGCCAGCAGCTACCGAAACACCATATATTTT
v_gene: TRBV5-1; abundance: .; j_gene: TRBJ2-2; d_gene: .; CDR3aa: CASSLVDINTGELFF; CDR3nt: TGCGCCAGCAGCCTTGTGGACATCAACACCGGGGAGCTGTTTTTT
v_gene: TRBV9; abundance: few; j_gene: TRBJ1-2; d_gene: .; CDR3aa: CASSRGYGYTF; CDR3nt: TGTGCCAGCAGTCGTGGCTATGGCTACACCTTC
v_gene: TRBV28; abundance: .; j_gene: TRBJ1-5; d_gene: TRBD1; CDR3aa: CASSLTGQPQHF; CDR3nt: TGTGCCAGCAGCCTGACAGGGCAGCCCCAGCATTTT
v_gene: TRBV9; abundance: .; j_gene: TRBJ2-3; d_gene: .; CDR3aa: CASSPHHQGVSGGLDTQYF; CDR3nt: TGTGCCAGCAGCCCCCATCATCAAGGTGTGTCCGGGGGTTTAGATACGCAGTATTTT
v_gene: TRBV29-1; abundance: few; j_gene: TRBJ2-2; d_gene: .; CDR3aa: CSVEIRVPGELFF; CDR3nt: TGCAGCGTTGAAATCAGGGTCCCCGGGGAGCTGTTTTTT
v_gene: TRBV7-2; abundance: .; j_gene: TRBJ2-2; d_gene: .; CDR3aa: CASSWTAANTGELFF; CDR3nt: TGTGCCAGCAGCTGGACGGCAGCGAACACCGGGGAGCTGTTTTTT
v_gene: TRBV3-1; abundance: .; j_gene: TRBJ1-5; d_gene: .; CDR3aa: CASSQDRDQTTPQHF; CDR3nt: TGTGCCAGCAGCCAAGATCGTGACCAAACGACGCCCCAGCATTTT
v_gene: TRBV6-1; abundance: .; j_gene: TRBJ2-2; d_gene: .; CDR3aa: CASELGGPNTGELFF; CDR3nt: TGTGCCAGCGAGTTGGGGGGTCCTAACACCGGGGAGCTGTTTTTT
v_gene: TRBV27; abundance: .; j_gene: TRBJ2-2; d_gene: TRBD2; CDR3aa: CASSLHLAGGLGELFF; CDR3nt: TGTGCCAGCAGTTTGCATCTAGCGGGGGGGCTCGGGGAGCTGTTTTTT
v_gene: TRBV28; abundance: once; j_gene: TRBJ2-5; d_gene: .; CDR3aa: CASSLGGGVETQYF; CDR3nt: TGTGCCAGCAGTTTAGGAGGGGGTGTAGAGACCCAGTACTTC
v_gene: TRBV25-1; abundance: once; j_gene: TRBJ1-2; d_gene: .; CDR3aa: CASSETGNYGYTF; CDR3nt: TGTGCCAGCAGTGAAACCGGGAACTATGGCTACACCTTC
v_gene: TRBV20-1; abundance: .; j_gene: TRBJ2-3; d_gene: .; CDR3aa: CSAKGDLSTDTQYF; CDR3nt: TGCAGTGCTAAAGGGGACCTAAGCACAGATACGCAGTATTTT
v_gene: TRBV5-1; abundance: .; j_gene: TRBJ1-1; d_gene: .; CDR3aa: CASSLEAGVTEAFF; CDR3nt: TGCGCCAGCAGCTTGGAGGCAGGAGTAACTGAAGCTTTCTTT
v_gene: TRBV12-3/TRBV12-4; abundance: .; j_gene: TRBJ2-1; d_gene: TRBD2; CDR3aa: CASSFAGGSDEQFF; CDR3nt: TGTGCCAGCAGTTTTGCGGGGGGCAGCGATGAGCAGTTCTTC
v_gene: TRBV5-4; abundance: .; j_gene: TRBJ2-1; d_gene: TRBD2; CDR3aa: CASSLGLDGANEQFF; CDR3nt: TGTGCCAGCAGCCTTGGACTAGATGGTGCCAATGAGCAGTTCTTC
v_gene: TRBV2; abundance: once; j_gene: TRBJ2-4; d_gene: .; CDR3aa: CASRASPVAKNIQYF; CDR3nt: TGTGCCAGCAGGGCTAGCCCCGTAGCCAAAAACATTCAGTACTTC
v_gene: TRBV4-3; abundance: .; j_gene: TRBJ2-7; d_gene: .; CDR3aa: CASSQDLQYEQYF; CDR3nt: TGCGCCAGCAGCCAAGACCTGCAGTACGAGCAGTACTTC
v_gene: TRBV5-4; abundance: .; j_gene: TRBJ2-3; d_gene: .; CDR3aa: CASSSAGLGTDTQYF; CDR3nt: TGTGCCAGCAGCTCAGCGGGTCTTGGCACAGATACGCAGTATTTT
v_gene: TRBV27; abundance: .; j_gene: TRBJ2-1; d_gene: TRBD2; CDR3aa: CATYRLANNNEQFF; CDR3nt: TGTGCCACCTATAGACTAGCGAACAACAATGAGCAGTTCTTC
v_gene: TRBV20-1; abundance: .; j_gene: TRBJ2-1; d_gene: .; CDR3aa: CSAYSGLHYNEQFF; CDR3nt: TGCAGTGCTTATTCGGGACTCCACTACAATGAGCAGTTCTTC
v_gene: TRBV12-3/TRBV12-4; abundance: .; j_gene: TRBJ2-7; d_gene: TRBD1; CDR3aa: CASSPRTGVIEQYF; CDR3nt: TGTGCCAGCAGTCCCCGGACAGGGGTTATCGAGCAGTACTTC
v_gene: TRBV10-2; abundance: once; j_gene: TRBJ1-2; d_gene: .; CDR3aa: CASSEKGLYGYTF; CDR3nt: TGCGCCAGCAGTGAGAAGGGATTGTATGGCTACACCTTC
v_gene: TRBV7-2; abundance: .; j_gene: TRBJ1-2; d_gene: .; CDR3aa: CASSLTREGSGYTF; CDR3nt: TGTGCCAGCAGCTTGACGAGGGAGGGTAGCGGCTACACCTTC
v_gene: TRBV5-1; abundance: .; j_gene: TRBJ1-2; d_gene: TRBD1; CDR3aa: CASSSRTGGFDYGYTF; CDR3nt: TGCGCCAGCAGCTCCCGGACAGGGGGCTTCGACTATGGCTACACCTTC
v_gene: TRBV20-1; abundance: .; j_gene: TRBJ2-1; d_gene: .; CDR3aa: CSAMSGLQSLQFF; CDR3nt: TGCAGTGCGATGTCGGGACTCCAATCTCTGCAGTTCTTC
v_gene: TRBV2; abundance: .; j_gene: TRBJ2-3; d_gene: .; CDR3aa: CASSAPGLTSTDTQYF; CDR3nt: TGTGCCAGCAGTGCCCCGGGACTGACTAGCACAGATACGCAGTATTTT
v_gene: TRBV29-1; abundance: .; j_gene: TRBJ1-2; d_gene: .; CDR3aa: CSVEGGYTF; CDR3nt: TGCAGCGTTGAAGGTGGCTACACCTTC
v_gene: TRBV20-1; abundance: .; j_gene: TRBJ1-1; d_gene: .; CDR3aa: CSARYITNTEAFF; CDR3nt: TGCAGTGCTAGATACATTACGAACACTGAAGCTTTCTTT
v_gene: TRBV30; abundance: .; j_gene: TRBJ1-5; d_gene: TRBD1; CDR3aa: CAWSHRDRVRQPQHF; CDR3nt: TGTGCCTGGAGTCACCGGGACAGGGTAAGACAGCCCCAGCATTTT
v_gene: TRBV2; abundance: .; j_gene: TRBJ2-3; d_gene: .; CDR3aa: CASSLGPILTQYF; CDR3nt: TGTGCCAGCAGCTTAGGCCCTATTCTTACGCAGTATTTT
v_gene: TRBV7-3; abundance: .; j_gene: TRBJ2-2; d_gene: TRBD1; CDR3aa: CASSYIGTARELFF; CDR3nt: TGTGCCAGCAGCTACATCGGGACAGCCCGGGAGCTGTTTTTT
v_gene: TRBV7-9; abundance: .; j_gene: TRBJ2-7; d_gene: TRBD2; CDR3aa: CASSLAQAGVINEQYF; CDR3nt: TGTGCCAGCAGCTTAGCGCAGGCGGGAGTAATCAACGAGCAGTACTTC
v_gene: TRBV7-9; abundance: .; j_gene: TRBJ2-7; d_gene: .; CDR3aa: CASGEKPLSYEQYF; CDR3nt: TGTGCCAGCGGCGAAAAGCCCCTCTCCTACGAGCAGTACTTC